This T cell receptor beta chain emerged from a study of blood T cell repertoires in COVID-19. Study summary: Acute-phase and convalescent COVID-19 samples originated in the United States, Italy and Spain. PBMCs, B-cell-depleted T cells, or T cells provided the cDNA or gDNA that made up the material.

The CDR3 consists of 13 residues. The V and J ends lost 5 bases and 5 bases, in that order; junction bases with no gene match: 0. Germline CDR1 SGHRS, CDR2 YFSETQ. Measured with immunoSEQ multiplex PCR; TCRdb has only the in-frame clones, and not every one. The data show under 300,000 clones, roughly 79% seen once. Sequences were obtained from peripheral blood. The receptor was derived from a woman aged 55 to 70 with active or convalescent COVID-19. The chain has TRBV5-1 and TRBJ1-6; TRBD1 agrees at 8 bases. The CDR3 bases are TGCGCCAGCAGGACAGGGGATAATTCACCCCTCCACTTT. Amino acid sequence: CASRTGDNSPLHF. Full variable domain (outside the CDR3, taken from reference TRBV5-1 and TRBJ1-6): KAGVTQTPRYLIKTRGQQVTLSCSPISGHRSVSWYQQTPGQGLQFLFEYFSETQRNKGNFPGRFSGRQFSNSRSEMNVSTLELGDSALYLCASRTGDNSPLHFGNGTRLTVT.